This T cell receptor (beta chain) was captured in a study of OX40 agonist ivuxolimab in advanced cancers. Study background: Ivuxolimab, an antibody that agonizes OX40 (CD134), was administered to the patients. The patients received ivuxolimab by intravenous route every 2 weeks at 0.01 to 10 mg/kg. Dose-escalation patients had hepatocellular carcinoma, melanoma, renal cell or head and neck cancer. Whole-study findings and limits: Expanded clones were, on average, more numerous in CD8+ T cells than in CD4+.

In the case of this clone: Its target is unknown.

The length of the CDR3 is 16 residues. CDR1 MNHEY and CDR2 SMNVEV come from the germline V gene (reference sequence). Trimming stripped 7 bases from V and 5 bases from J, with 23 bases between. Assay used: immunoSEQ multiplex PCR; TCRdb lists only in-frame clones, some missing. The data contain approximately 94,000 clones, about 88% of them singletons. V usage is TRBV27 and J usage is TRBJ1-2, with D possibly TRBD1 on 6 matching bases. This receptor was identified in an adult with an advanced solid tumor such as melanoma, head and neck, liver or kidney cancer. The starting material was CD4+ or CD8+ T cells sorted from blood, obtained in a trial of the OX40 agonist ivuxolimab. The CDR3 coding sequence is TGTGCCAGCAACGTACCCCAAGACAGGAGACTTTATGGCTACACCTTC. It translates to CASNVPQDRRLYGYTF.